Shown below are 25 T cell receptor beta chains from a single sample sequenced in a study of blood T cell repertoires in COVID-19. Sequenced by immunoSEQ multiplex PCR; TCRdb stores in-frame clones only, minus some. The sample shows 210,000 or so clones, approximately 90% of them seen only once. Sequenced input: peripheral blood. The receptors stem from a man aged 30 to 39 with COVID-19, enrolled during active disease.

The rearrangement links TRBV9 to TRBJ1-1, with D tentatively TRBD1 (6 bases). The CDR3 is made up of 17 amino acids. V was clipped by 2 bases and J by 0 bases, with 17 bases between them. Per the germline V gene, CDR1 is SGDLS and CDR2 is YYNGEE. CDR3 loop: CASSVGTTRGMNTEAFF. CDR3 in DNA: TGTGCCAGCAGCGTCGGGACAACAAGGGGGATGAACACTGAAGCTTTCTTT.

This clone was detected once. V is TRBV2 and J is TRBJ1-1, with unresolved D. Germline V lookup: CDR1 SNHLY, CDR2 FYNNEI. This CDR3 region has 19 residues. V was shortened by 0 bases and J by 1 base, with 21 bases between the two germline ends. CDR3 DNA sequence: TGTGCCAGCAGTGAAGCGCGGTTGCGGGCGGGCCGCCCGAACACTGAAGCTTTCTTT. Its translation: CASSEARLRAGRPNTEAFF.

In DNA, the CDR3 is TGTGCCAGTAGCCTCGCGAGAGCGGGAGGCTACGAGCAGTACTTC. Translation gives CASSLARAGGYEQYF. The rearrangement links TRBV19 to TRBJ2-7, with 9 positions matching TRBD2. Trimming removed 6 bases from V and 3 bases from J; junction bases left unmatched: 9. CDR3 length equals 15 residues. Germline CDR1 reads LNHDA; CDR2 reads SQIVND (reference sequence).

This chain uses TRBV27 with TRBJ2-7; TRBD2 matches at 7 bases. Germline lookup yields CDR1 MNHEY and CDR2 SMNVEV (reference sequence). V gave up 3 bases and J gave up 0 bases; unmatched junction bases: 5. The length of the CDR3 is 15 residues. The CDR3 coding sequence is TGTGCCAGCAGTTTCTTAGCGGGTAGCTCCTACGAGCAGTACTTC. It specifies CASSFLAGSSYEQYF.

The rearrangement links TRBV6-5 to TRBJ2-7; TRBD2 agrees at 7 bases. From germline, CDR1 is MNHEY and CDR2 SVGAGI. V lost 2 bases to trimming and J lost 3 bases; unmatched junction nucleotides: 4. CDR3 size: 14 residues. The CDR3 nucleotides read TGTGCCAGCAGTTACGATCCTAGCGGCTACGAGCAGTACTTC. Translation: CASSYDPSGYEQYF.

V gene TRBV19 combines with J gene TRBJ1-6, with D tentatively TRBD1 (5 bases). In germline, CDR1 is LNHDA, CDR2 SQIVND (reference sequence). CDR3 size: 17 residues. V gave up 7 bases and J gave up 9 bases, with 25 bases separating them. CDR3 nucleotide sequence: TGTGCCAGTAAGCTTTTGGGGGGAAGCTTCACGATTTCACCCCTCCACTTT. Amino acids: CASKLLGGSFTISPLHF.

This clone has only one observation. The gene calls are TRBV2 and TRBJ1-5; D is ambiguous. CDR3 size: 14 residues. Per germline, CDR1 SNHLY and CDR2 FYNNEI. Trimming shortened V by 8 bases and J by 1 base, and 12 bases separated the two germline ends. CDR3 coding DNA: TGTGCCAGCGGGGAGAGGATCAGCAATCAGCCCCAGCATTTT. This sequence encodes CASGERISNQPQHF.

The chain combines TRBV6-1 with TRBJ1-5; D ambiguous. The V gene lost 1 base and the J gene lost 2 bases, with 6 bases spanning the gap. The CDR3 spans 14 residues. Germline CDR1 is MNHNS and CDR2 is SASEGT. DNA for the CDR3: TGTGCCAGCAGTGAAGAGGGAGGCAATCAGCCCCAGCATTTT. Amino acids: CASSEEGGNQPQHF.

The chain has TRBV18 and TRBJ2-6; D remains unclear. CDR1 is KGHSH, CDR2 LQKENI, per germline. Trimming removed 1 base from V and 4 bases from J, with 11 bases in between. This CDR3 has 16 amino acids. The CDR3 loop reads CASSPRVTYGANVLTF. Written as DNA, the CDR3 is TGTGCCAGCTCACCACGAGTGACTTACGGGGCCAACGTCCTGACTTTC. The variable domain in full, completed from reference TRBV18 and TRBJ2-6, reads NAGVMQNPRHLVRRRGQEARLRCSPMKGHSHVYWYRQLPEEGLKFMVYLQKENIIDESGMPKERFSAEFPKEGPSILRIQQVVRGDSAAYFCASSPRVTYGANVLTFGAGSRLTVL.

The rearrangement links TRBV7-2 to TRBJ2-7; 8 nucleotides line up with TRBD1. Trimming took 1 base from V and 5 from J; bases not matched to a gene: 7. This CDR3 spans 15 amino acids. Germline assignment: CDR1 SGHTA and CDR2 FQGNSA. CDR3 amino acids: CASSLGQGQAHEQYF. The CDR3 DNA follows: TGTGCCAGCAGCTTAGGACAGGGGCAAGCCCACGAGCAGTACTTC.

The gene calls are TRBV19 and TRBJ1-1, with D possibly TRBD1 on 5 matching bases. From germline, CDR1 is LNHDA and CDR2 SQIVND (reference sequence). The CDR3 is made up of 14 amino acids. Trimming shortened V by 1 base and J by 1 base, and 7 bases separated the two germline ends. This CDR3 reads CASSIVGGNTEAFF. The CDR3 DNA reads as TGTGCCAGTAGTATAGTCGGGGGGAACACTGAAGCTTTCTTT.

The chain recombines TRBV27 with TRBJ1-5, with D possibly matching TRBD1 (5 bases). The V and J ends lost 3 bases and 5 bases respectively, with 11 bases between them. CDR3 length: 14 residues. From germline, CDR1 is MNHEY and CDR2 SMNVEV (reference sequence). The CDR3 loop is CASSFGGDYQPQHF. DNA of the CDR3: TGTGCCAGCAGTTTTGGAGGGGACTATCAGCCCCAGCATTTT.

V and J are TRBV7-3 and TRBJ2-2; a weak D match, TRBD1 (6 bases). This CDR3 is built from 15 residues. Germline CDR1 reads SGHTA; CDR2 reads FQGTGA. Trimming took 4 bases from V and 0 from J, leaving 9 bases between them. CDR3 protein: CASSWDTANTGELFF. The CDR3 nucleotides read TGTGCCAGCAGCTGGGACACGGCGAACACCGGGGAGCTGTTTTTT. Variable domain in full (rest from reference TRBV7-3 and TRBJ2-2): GAGVSQTPSNKVTEKGKYVELRCDPISGHTALYWYRQSLGQGPEFLIYFQGTGAADDSGLPNDRFFAVRPEGSVSTLKIQRTERGDSAVYLCASSWDTANTGELFFGEGSRLTVL.

The CDR3 region has the DNA TGTGCCAGCAGTTGTGTCAAACCGGGGACAGGGTGTTACGAGCAGTACTTC. The encoded protein is CASSCVKPGTGCYEQYF. The rearrangement joins TRBV6-2 or TRBV6-3 to TRBJ2-7; 9 bases match TRBD1. The CDR3 contains 17 residues. The V segment lost 4 bases and the J segment 4 bases; nucleotides outside the gene matches: 14. CDR1 and CDR2 (germline): MNHEY, SVGEGT.

This clone was found once. The gene calls are TRBV14 and TRBJ2-7; TRBD2 agrees at 7 bases. Per the germline V gene, CDR1 is SGHDN and CDR2 is FVKESK. The CDR3 spans 16 residues. The junction had 14 bases not matched to a gene; V was cut back by 7 bases and J by 2 bases. The CDR3 sequence is CASIFSGPPNTYEQYF. The DNA for the CDR3 is TGTGCCAGCATTTTTAGCGGGCCTCCTAACACCTACGAGCAGTACTTC.

This chain connects TRBV5-8 to TRBJ1-2; D might be TRBD1 (5 bases). The V gene lost 0 bases and the J gene lost 7 bases, with 7 bases spanning the gap. This CDR3 is built from 12 residues. Germline-derived CDR1 and CDR2 are SGHTS and YDEGEE. CDR3 loop: CASSLGGRGYTF. The CDR3 bases are TGTGCCAGCAGCTTGGGGGGCCGTGGCTACACCTTC.

The chain carries TRBV7-2 and TRBJ2-3, with 10 nucleotides matching TRBD2. The V and J ends lost 1 base and 6 bases, in that order; junction bases with no gene match: 4. CDR1 is SGHTA, CDR2 FQGNSA, per germline. The CDR3 consists of 15 residues. In DNA, the CDR3 is TGTGCCAGCAGCTTAGTTTTTAGCGGGGGGGATACGCAGTATTTT. Its protein product is CASSLVFSGGDTQYF.

As DNA, the CDR3 is TGTGCCAGCAGCCACAGGGAGCGGGATTCACCCCTCCACTTT. This codes for CASSHRERDSPLHF. The rearrangement joins TRBV3-1 (or the pseudogene TRBV3-2) to TRBJ1-6, with D possibly being TRBD1 (5 bases). The germline V and J ends were trimmed by 3 bases and 8 bases, with 11 bases remaining between them. The CDR3 length is 14 residues. Germline loops: CDR1 LGHDT, CDR2 YNNKEL (reference sequence).

The chain joins TRBV7-9 to TRBJ1-1; TRBD1 matches at 8 bases. This CDR3 contains 14 residues. Unmatched junction bases numbered 4, after V lost 5 bases and J lost 2 bases. Looked up from germline, CDR1 is SEHNR and CDR2 is FQNEAQ (reference sequence). The CDR3 bases are TGTGCCAGCAGCCCAGGGGGCCGAAACACTGAAGCTTTCTTT. It encodes CASSPGGRNTEAFF.

The chain employs TRBV5-4 and TRBJ1-1; 9 bases map to TRBD1. The V and J ends lost 3 bases and 5 bases, in that order; junction bases with no gene match: 14. CDR1 and CDR2 (germline): SGHNT, YYREEE (reference sequence). The CDR3 is 17 residues long. As DNA, the CDR3 is TGTGCCAGCAGCTGGGGAACCGGGACAGGGCGAAGGACTGAAGCTTTCTTT. Translating it yields CASSWGTGTGRRTEAFF. The full variable domain, rest sourced from reference TRBV5-4 and TRBJ1-1, is ETGVTQSPTHLIKTRGQQVTLRCSSQSGHNTVSWYQQALGQGPQFIFQYYREEENGRGNFPPRFSGLQFPNYSSELNVNALELDDSALYLCASSWGTGTGRRTEAFFGQGTRLTVV.

The rearrangement joins TRBV5-4 to TRBJ1-2; 8 bases fit TRBD1. The CDR3 sequence is 15 residues long. J gave up 4 bases and V 4 bases, and 9 bases lay outside the gene matches. Germline assignment: CDR1 SGHNT and CDR2 YYREEE (reference sequence). DNA of the CDR3: TGTGCCAGCAGCCATGTGGCAGGGGGCTCCTATGGCTACACCTTC. Protein product: CASSHVAGGSYGYTF.

The rearrangement links TRBV27 to TRBJ1-5; tentative D call: TRBD1 (6 bases). Germline loops: CDR1 MNHEY, CDR2 SMNVEV (reference sequence). CDR3 length equals 14 residues. Between the trimmed V and J ends, which lost 3 bases and 5 bases, there was a span of 11 bases. The CDR3 here is CASSLGAPYQPQHF. The CDR3 DNA reads TGTGCCAGCAGTTTGGGGGCCCCGTATCAGCCCCAGCATTTT.

The rearrangement joins TRBV5-5 to TRBJ1-1; D perhaps matches TRBD1 (6 bases). Per germline, CDR1 SGHKS and CDR2 YYEKEE (reference sequence). The length of the CDR3 is 17 residues. Trimming shortened V by 3 bases and J by 0 bases, and 18 bases separated the two germline ends. CDR3: CASSSKGGRDMNTEAFF. The DNA of the CDR3 is TGTGCCAGCAGCTCTAAGGGTGGAAGGGACATGAACACTGAAGCTTTCTTT. Filled out from reference TRBV5-5 and TRBJ1-1, the complete variable domain reads DAGVTQSPTHLIKTRGQQVTLRCSPISGHKSVSWYQQVLGQGPQFIFQYYEKEERGRGNFPDRFSARQFPNYSSELNVNALLLGDSALYLCASSSKGGRDMNTEAFFGQGTRLTVV.

The chain carries TRBV13 and TRBJ1-2; TRBD1 matches 8 bases. Germline assignment: CDR1 PRHDT and CDR2 FYEKMQ (reference sequence). The junction had 18 bases not matched to a gene; V was cut back by 6 bases and J by 6 bases. The CDR3 loop spans 17 amino acids. CDR3 protein: CASSFTDSWQGADGYTF. The CDR3 bases are TGTGCCAGCAGTTTTACCGATTCGTGGCAGGGGGCGGATGGCTACACCTTC. The full variable domain, rest sourced from reference TRBV13 and TRBJ1-2, is AAGVIQSPRHLIKEKRETATLKCYPIPRHDTVYWYQQGPGQDPQFLISFYEKMQSDKGSIPDRFSAQQFSDYHSELNMSSLELGDSALYFCASSFTDSWQGADGYTFGSGTRLTVV.

The CDR3 coding sequence is TGTGCCAGCAGCCCGCGGGACAGGTTCATTTATGGCTACACCTTC. Translated: CASSPRDRFIYGYTF. The gene calls are TRBV13 and TRBJ1-2; 8 nucleotides agree with TRBD1. J lost 5 bases, V lost 5 bases, and 10 bases had no gene match. The CDR3 runs to 15 residues. The germline CDR1 and CDR2 sequences are PRHDT and FYEKMQ (reference sequence).